The 11 T cell receptor beta chains below all came from one sample that was sequenced in a study of blood T cell repertoires in COVID-19. TCRdb's table, derived via immunoSEQ multiplex PCR, lists solely in-frame clones and lacks some. The sample includes some 130,000 clones, 70% to 90% of them seen just once. Sequencing was done on a sample of PBMCs or T cells enriched from blood (not recorded which). These receptors all stem from a woman aged 50 to 65 who had recovered from COVID-19.

This CDR3 is CASTRSGVTDEQFF. Here the CDR3 DNA reads TGTGCCAGCACACGGTCCGGGGTAACGGATGAGCAGTTCTTC. The chain carries TRBV9 and TRBJ2-1; D might be TRBD2 (5 bases). Germline-derived CDR1 and CDR2 are SGDLS and YYNGEE. Deletions cut 6 bases from V and 8 bases from J, with 18 bases between. CDR3 length: 14 amino acids. Drawing the rest from reference TRBV9 and TRBJ2-1, the complete variable domain is DSGVTQTPKHLITATGQRVTLRCSPRSGDLSVYWYQQSLDQGLQFLIQYYNGEERAKGNILERFSAQQFPDLHSELNLSSLELGDSALYFCASTRSGVTDEQFFGPGTRLTVL.

The chain recombines TRBV6-6 with TRBJ1-1; tentatively, D is TRBD1 (5 bases). The V gene's germline CDR1 is MNHNY and CDR2 SVGAGI (reference sequence). The CDR3 contains 13 residues. The V and J ends lost 3 bases and 8 bases respectively, with 13 bases between them. CDR3 in amino acids: CASSYLGGLEAFF. The CDR3 bases are TGTGCCAGCAGTTATCTCGGGGGTTTGGAAGCTTTCTTT.

The rearrangement joins TRBV11-2 to TRBJ2-3, with D maybe TRBD1 (6 bases). In germline, CDR1 is SGHAT, CDR2 FQNNGV. This CDR3 has 15 amino acids. Trimming cost V 6 bases and J 0 bases, with 13 bases left between them. The CDR3 here is CASRDWDISTDTQYF. CDR3 nucleotide sequence: TGTGCCAGCAGGGATTGGGACATTAGCACAGATACGCAGTATTTT.

The chain links TRBV5-1 to TRBJ2-5; D ambiguous. The ends were cut back, 0 bases at V and 3 bases at J, with 9 bases in the middle. The CDR3 contains 14 residues. Germline V lookup: CDR1 SGHRS, CDR2 YFSETQ. For the CDR3, the DNA is TGCGCCAGCAGCTTGGACCGCCAGGAAGAGACCCAGTACTTC. Encoded protein: CASSLDRQEETQYF.

The V gene is TRBV14, the J gene TRBJ1-2; TRBD1 is a possible D gene (5 bases). Per the germline V gene, CDR1 is SGHDN and CDR2 is FVKESK. The CDR3 consists of 16 residues. Trimming removed 4 bases from V and 3 bases from J, with 18 bases in between. The chain's CDR3 is CASSPLGTGAHYGYTF. CDR3 in DNA: TGTGCCAGCAGCCCCCTAGGCACAGGAGCTCACTATGGCTACACCTTC.

This rearrangement joins TRBV7-6 to TRBJ1-1; 9 nucleotides line up with TRBD1. There are 16 residues in the CDR3. J was trimmed by 0 bases and V by 6 bases; bases with no gene match: 8. Germline CDR1 is SGHVS and CDR2 is FNYEAQ. Written as DNA, the CDR3 is TGTGCCAGCAGTCCACAGGGGGCTACAATGAACACTGAAGCTTTCTTT. This sequence encodes CASSPQGATMNTEAFF.

Here the CDR3 DNA reads TGTGCCAGCAGCCCGGGACAGGGGTCCCTCGGGTATGGCTACACCTTC. It codes for CASSPGQGSLGYGYTF. The chain joins TRBV3-1 (or the pseudogene TRBV3-2) to TRBJ1-2; TRBD1 matches at 10 bases. Trimming at V came to 4 bases and at J to 5 bases, leaving 10 bases not matched to a gene. Germline V lookup: CDR1 LGHDT, CDR2 YNNKEL (reference sequence). The CDR3 loop spans 16 amino acids.

The chain uses TRBV3-1 (or the pseudogene TRBV3-2) and TRBJ1-2; D remains ambiguous. CDR1 LGHDT and CDR2 YNNKEL come from the germline V gene (reference sequence). This CDR3 has 13 residues. The ends were cut back, 4 bases at V and 5 bases at J, with 11 bases in the middle. The CDR3 here is CASSPRSAYGYTF. Written as DNA, the CDR3 is TGTGCCAGCAGCCCCCGTAGTGCGTATGGCTACACCTTC.

V and J are TRBV19 and TRBJ1-1; tentative D call: TRBD1 (5 bases). CDR3 size: 14 residues. V was shortened by 7 bases and J by 0 bases, with 12 bases between the two germline ends. Germline V CDR1 and CDR2: LNHDA, SQIVND (reference sequence). In DNA, the CDR3 is TGTGCCAGTACTGCGGGACGGATGAACACTGAAGCTTTCTTT. Residues: CASTAGRMNTEAFF.

The V and J genes are TRBV27 and TRBJ1-2; 9 nucleotides line up with TRBD1. The V and J ends lost 7 bases and 0 bases, in that order; junction bases with no gene match: 6. The CDR3 has 15 residues. Germline assignment: CDR1 MNHEY and CDR2 SMNVEV (reference sequence). The CDR3 bases are TGTGCCAGCAACTCGGGACAGGGCACTAACTATGGCTACACCTTC. It translates to CASNSGQGTNYGYTF.

This rearrangement joins TRBV2 to TRBJ2-5, with TRBD2 matching 8 bases. J was trimmed by 0 bases and V by 7 bases; bases with no gene match: 4. This CDR3 spans 14 amino acids. Germline-derived CDR1 and CDR2 are SNHLY and FYNNEI. CDR3 amino acids: CASNSRGDQETQYF. Written as DNA, the CDR3 is TGTGCCAGCAACTCGCGGGGGGACCAAGAGACCCAGTACTTC. The whole variable domain, remainder taken from reference TRBV2 and TRBJ2-5, is EPEVTQTPSHQVTQMGQEVILRCVPISNHLYFYWYRQILGQKVEFLVSFYNNEISEKSEIFDDQFSVERPDGSNFTLKIRSTKLEDSAMYFCASNSRGDQETQYFGPGTRLLVL.